Listed below are T cell receptor beta chains from one sample, sequenced in a study of OX40 agonist ivuxolimab in advanced cancers. Sequenced by immunoSEQ multiplex PCR; TCRdb stores in-frame clones only, minus some. The sample includes around 150,000 clones, around 94% of them seen just once. The material sequenced was CD4+ or CD8+ T cells sorted from blood, taken in a trial of the OX40 agonist ivuxolimab. These receptors were taken from an adult with an advanced solid tumor such as melanoma, head and neck, liver or kidney cancer. CDR3s include the opening cysteine and the closing phenylalanine or tryptophan. The order of the fields is D gene, V gene, clone size, J gene, CDR3 protein, CDR3 DNA. The D gene is left open where the match is weak. Expanded clones get a size class; other rows say once, few or many, or leave the size out.

.	TRBV7-2	.	TRBJ1-1	CASSLITGATEAFF	TGTGCCAGCAGCTTGATCACAGGCGCTACTGAAGCTTTCTTT
.	TRBV11-2	.	TRBJ2-3	CASSPPGTGTDTQYF	TGTGCCAGCAGCCCACCCGGGACCGGCACAGATACGCAGTATTTT
.	TRBV27	once	TRBJ1-1	CASSPPGVLMNTEAFF	TGTGCCAGCAGTCCCCCAGGGGTCCTTATGAACACTGAAGCTTTCTTT
.	TRBV6-6	.	TRBJ2-3	CASRGTSTDTQYF	TGTGCCAGCAGGGGGACTAGCACAGATACGCAGTATTTT
.	TRBV2	.	TRBJ2-5	CASSLETQYF	TGTGCCAGTTCTTTGGAGACCCAGTACTTC
.	TRBV6-5	.	TRBJ2-3	CASSLAFSPTDTQYF	TGTGCCAGCAGTTTGGCGTTTTCCCCCACAGATACGCAGTATTTT
.	TRBV28	once	TRBJ1-2	CASSLTVRYGYTF	TGTGCCAGCAGTTTGACGGTTCGGTATGGCTACACCTTC
.	TRBV19	.	TRBJ1-4	CASSIWSTNEKLFF	TGTGCCAGTAGTATTTGGTCAACTAATGAAAAACTGTTTTTT
.	TRBV6-5	.	TRBJ1-5	CASLRISNQPQHF	TGTGCCAGCTTACGGATTAGCAATCAGCCCCAGCATTTT
.	TRBV28	.	TRBJ2-2	CASSFGTRFNTGELFF	TGTGCCAGCAGTTTCGGGACAAGATTTAACACCGGGGAGCTGTTTTTT
TRBD1	TRBV6-5	.	TRBJ2-5	CASSWAGGKETQYF	TGTGCCAGCAGTTGGGCAGGGGGCAAGGAGACCCAGTACTTC
TRBD1	TRBV11-2	.	TRBJ1-2	CASSPGTGGYGYTF	TGTGCCAGCAGCCCCGGGACAGGGGGCTATGGCTACACCTTC
.	TRBV7-5	.	TRBJ2-3	CARSSRGRVELCTDTQYF	TGTGCCAGAAGCTCAAGAGGTCGAGTGGAGTTATGCACAGATACGCAGTATTTT